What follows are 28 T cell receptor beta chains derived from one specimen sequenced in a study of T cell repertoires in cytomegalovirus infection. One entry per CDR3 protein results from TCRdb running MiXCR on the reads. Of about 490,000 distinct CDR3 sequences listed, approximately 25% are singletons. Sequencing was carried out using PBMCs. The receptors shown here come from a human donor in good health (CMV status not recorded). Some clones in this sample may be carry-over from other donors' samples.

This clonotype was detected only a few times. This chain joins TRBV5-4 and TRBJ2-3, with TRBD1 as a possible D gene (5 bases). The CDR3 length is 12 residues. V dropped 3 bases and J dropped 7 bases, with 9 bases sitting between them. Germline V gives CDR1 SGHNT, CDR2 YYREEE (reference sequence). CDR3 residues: CASSSRENTQYF. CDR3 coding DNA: TGTGCCAGCAGCTCCAGGGAAAATACGCAGTATTTT. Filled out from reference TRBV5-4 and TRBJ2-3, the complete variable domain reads ETGVTQSPTHLIKTRGQQVTLRCSSQSGHNTVSWYQQALGQGPQFIFQYYREEENGRGNFPPRFSGLQFPNYSSELNVNALELDDSALYLCASSSRENTQYFGPGTRLTVL.

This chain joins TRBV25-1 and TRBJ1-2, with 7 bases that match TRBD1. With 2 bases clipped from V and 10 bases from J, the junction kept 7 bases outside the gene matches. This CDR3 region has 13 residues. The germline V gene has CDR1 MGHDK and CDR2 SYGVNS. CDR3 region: CASSEGTAPSYTF. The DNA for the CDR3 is TGTGCCAGCAGTGAAGGGACAGCTCCTTCCTACACCTTC.

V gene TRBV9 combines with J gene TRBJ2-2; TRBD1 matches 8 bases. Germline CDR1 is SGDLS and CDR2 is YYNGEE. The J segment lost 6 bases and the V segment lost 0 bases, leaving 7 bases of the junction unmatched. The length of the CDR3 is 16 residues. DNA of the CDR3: TGTGCCAGCAGCGTAGTCCCACAGGGGGTATCCGGGGAGCTGTTTTTT. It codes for CASSVVPQGVSGELFF.

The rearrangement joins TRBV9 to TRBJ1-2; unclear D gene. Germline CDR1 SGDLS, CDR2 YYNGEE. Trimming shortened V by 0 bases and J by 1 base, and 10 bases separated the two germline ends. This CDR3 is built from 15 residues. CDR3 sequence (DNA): TGTGCCAGCAGCGTAGGCCTGGAGTTTAACTATGGCTACACCTTC. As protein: CASSVGLEFNYGYTF. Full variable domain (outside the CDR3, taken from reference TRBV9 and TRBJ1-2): DSGVTQTPKHLITATGQRVTLRCSPRSGDLSVYWYQQSLDQGLQFLIQYYNGEERAKGNILERFSAQQFPDLHSELNLSSLELGDSALYFCASSVGLEFNYGYTFGSGTRLTVV.

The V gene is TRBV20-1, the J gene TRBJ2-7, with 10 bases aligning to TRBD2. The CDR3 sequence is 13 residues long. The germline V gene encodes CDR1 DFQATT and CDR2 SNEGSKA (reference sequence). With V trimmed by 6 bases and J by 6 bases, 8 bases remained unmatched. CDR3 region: CSAISGRAIEQYF. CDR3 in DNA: TGCAGTGCCATAAGCGGGAGGGCCATCGAGCAGTACTTC.

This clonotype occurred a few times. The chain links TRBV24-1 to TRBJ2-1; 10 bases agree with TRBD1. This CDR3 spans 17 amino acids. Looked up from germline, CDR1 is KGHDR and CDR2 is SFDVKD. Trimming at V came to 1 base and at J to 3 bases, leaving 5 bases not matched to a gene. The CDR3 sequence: CATSDLPGQGGYNEQFF. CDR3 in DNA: TGTGCCACCAGTGATTTACCTGGACAGGGGGGCTACAATGAGCAGTTCTTC.

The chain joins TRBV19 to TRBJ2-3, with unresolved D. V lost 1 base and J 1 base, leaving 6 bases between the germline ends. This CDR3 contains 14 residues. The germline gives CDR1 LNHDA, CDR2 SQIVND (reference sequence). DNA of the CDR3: TGTGCCAGTAGTATAGGTCTTGGCACAGATACGCAGTATTTT. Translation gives CASSIGLGTDTQYF.

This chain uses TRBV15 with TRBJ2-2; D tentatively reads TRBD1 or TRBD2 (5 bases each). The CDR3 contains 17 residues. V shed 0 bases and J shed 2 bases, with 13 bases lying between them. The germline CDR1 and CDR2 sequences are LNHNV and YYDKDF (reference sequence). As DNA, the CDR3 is TGTGCCACCAGCAGAGATCTCGAAAGGGACAACACCGGGGAGCTGTTTTTT. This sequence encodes CATSRDLERDNTGELFF.

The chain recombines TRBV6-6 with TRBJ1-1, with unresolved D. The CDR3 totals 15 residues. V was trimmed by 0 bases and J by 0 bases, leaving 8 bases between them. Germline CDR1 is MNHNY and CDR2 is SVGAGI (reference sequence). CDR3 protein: CASSYSKGMNTEAFF. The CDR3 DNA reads TGTGCCAGCAGTTACTCGAAGGGAATGAACACTGAAGCTTTCTTT.

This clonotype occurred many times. The CDR3 spells CASSSGQGGNEQYF. The CDR3 DNA is TGTGCCAGCAGTTCCGGACAGGGGGGCAACGAGCAGTACTTC. The chain combines TRBV28 with TRBJ2-7, with 10 bases matching TRBD1. The CDR3 sequence is 14 residues long. Germline assignment: CDR1 MDHEN and CDR2 SYDVKM. J was trimmed by 5 bases and V by 4 bases; bases with no gene match: 5.

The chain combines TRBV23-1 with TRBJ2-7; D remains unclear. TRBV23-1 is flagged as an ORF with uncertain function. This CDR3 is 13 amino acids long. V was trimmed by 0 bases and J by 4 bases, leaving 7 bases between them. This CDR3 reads CASSQSKAYEQYV. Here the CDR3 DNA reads TGCGCCAGCAGTCAATCGAAAGCTTACGAGCAGTACGTC.

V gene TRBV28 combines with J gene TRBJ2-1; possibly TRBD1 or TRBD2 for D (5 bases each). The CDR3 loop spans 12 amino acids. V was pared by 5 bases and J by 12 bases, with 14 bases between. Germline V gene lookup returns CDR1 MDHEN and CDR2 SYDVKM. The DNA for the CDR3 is TGTGCCAGCAGTCCCCGGGGCAGGCGGCAGTTCTTC. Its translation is CASSPRGRRQFF. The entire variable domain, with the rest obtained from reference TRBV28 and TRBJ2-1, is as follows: DVKVTQSSRYLVKRTGEKVFLECVQDMDHENMFWYRQDPGLGLRLIYFSYDVKMKEKGDIPEGYSVSREKKERFSLILESASTNQTSMYLCASSPRGRRQFFGPGTRLTVL.

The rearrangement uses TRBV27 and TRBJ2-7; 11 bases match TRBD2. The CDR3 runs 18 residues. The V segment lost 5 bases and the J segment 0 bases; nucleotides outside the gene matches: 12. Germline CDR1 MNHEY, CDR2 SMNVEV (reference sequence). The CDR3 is CASSPSGTSGQSSYEQYV. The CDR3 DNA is TGTGCCAGCAGTCCGTCCGGGACTAGCGGCCAAAGCTCCTACGAGCAGTACGTC.

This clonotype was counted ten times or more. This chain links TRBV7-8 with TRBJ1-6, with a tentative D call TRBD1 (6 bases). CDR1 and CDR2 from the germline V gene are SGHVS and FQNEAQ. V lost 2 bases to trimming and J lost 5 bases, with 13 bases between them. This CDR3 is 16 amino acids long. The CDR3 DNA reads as TGTGCCAGCAGCTTATCCCCTGCAGGGGATAATTCACCCCTCCACTTT. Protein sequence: CASSLSPAGDNSPLHF.

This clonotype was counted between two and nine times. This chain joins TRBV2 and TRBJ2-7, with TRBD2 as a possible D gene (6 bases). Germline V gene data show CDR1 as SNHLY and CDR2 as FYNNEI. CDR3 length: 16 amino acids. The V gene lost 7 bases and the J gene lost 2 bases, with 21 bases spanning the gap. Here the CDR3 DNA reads TGTGCCAGCACCTCGGGGGTAATGAACCAAGCCTACGAGCAGTACTTC. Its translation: CASTSGVMNQAYEQYF.

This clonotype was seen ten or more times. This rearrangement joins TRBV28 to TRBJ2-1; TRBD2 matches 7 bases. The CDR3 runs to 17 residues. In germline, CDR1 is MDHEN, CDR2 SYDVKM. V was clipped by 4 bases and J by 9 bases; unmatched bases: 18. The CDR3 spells CASSSPRKRGRRGEQFF. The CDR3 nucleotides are TGTGCCAGCAGTTCTCCTCGGAAGCGGGGCCGCCGCGGTGAGCAGTTCTTC.

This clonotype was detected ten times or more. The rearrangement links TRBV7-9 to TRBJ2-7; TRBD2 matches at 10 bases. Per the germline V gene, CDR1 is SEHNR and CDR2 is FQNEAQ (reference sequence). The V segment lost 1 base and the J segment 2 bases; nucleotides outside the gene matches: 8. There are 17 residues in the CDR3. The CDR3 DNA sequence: TGTGCCAGCAGCTTAGTGGGGTCTAGCGGGAGCACCTACGAGCAGTACGTC. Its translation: CASSLVGSSGSTYEQYV.

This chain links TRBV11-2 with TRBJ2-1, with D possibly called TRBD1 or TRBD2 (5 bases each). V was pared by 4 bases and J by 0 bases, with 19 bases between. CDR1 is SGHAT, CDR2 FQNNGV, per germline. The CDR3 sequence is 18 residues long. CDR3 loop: CASSSRPGQVSSYNEQFF. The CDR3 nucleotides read TGTGCCAGCAGCTCAAGACCGGGGCAGGTGAGCTCCTACAATGAGCAGTTCTTC.

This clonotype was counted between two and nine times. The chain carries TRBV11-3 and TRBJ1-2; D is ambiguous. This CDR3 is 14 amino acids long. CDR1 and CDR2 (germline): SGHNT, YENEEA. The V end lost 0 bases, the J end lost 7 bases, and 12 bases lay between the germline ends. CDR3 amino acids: CASSLDFRLGGYTF. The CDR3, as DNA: TGTGCCAGCAGCTTAGATTTCCGGCTTGGTGGCTACACCTTC. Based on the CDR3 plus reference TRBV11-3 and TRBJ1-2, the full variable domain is EAGVVQSPRYKIIEKKQPVAFWCNPISGHNTLYWYLQNLGQGPELLIRYENEEAVDDSQLPKDRFSAERLKGVDSTLKIQPAELGDSAVYLCASSLDFRLGGYTFGSGTRLTVV.

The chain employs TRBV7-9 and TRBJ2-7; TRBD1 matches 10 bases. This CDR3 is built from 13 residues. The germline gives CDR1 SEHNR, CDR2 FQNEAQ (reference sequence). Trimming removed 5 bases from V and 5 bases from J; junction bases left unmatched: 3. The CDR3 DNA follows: TGTGCCAGCAGCCGGGACAGGGGAGACGAGCAGTACGTC. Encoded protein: CASSRDRGDEQYV.

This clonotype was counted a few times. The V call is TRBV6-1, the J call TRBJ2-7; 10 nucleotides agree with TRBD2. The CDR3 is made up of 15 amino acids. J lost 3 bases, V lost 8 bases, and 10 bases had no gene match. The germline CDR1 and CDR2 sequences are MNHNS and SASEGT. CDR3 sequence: CASGLLGLANYEQYF. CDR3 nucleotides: TGTGCCAGCGGCTTATTGGGACTAGCGAACTACGAGCAGTACTTC.

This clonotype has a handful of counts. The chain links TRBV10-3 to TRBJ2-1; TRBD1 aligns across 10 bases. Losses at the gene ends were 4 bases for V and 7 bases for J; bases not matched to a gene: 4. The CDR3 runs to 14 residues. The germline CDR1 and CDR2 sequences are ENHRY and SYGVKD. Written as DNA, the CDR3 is TGTGCCATCAGTGTTCGGGACAGGGGAAATGAGCAGTTCTTC. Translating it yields CAISVRDRGNEQFF.

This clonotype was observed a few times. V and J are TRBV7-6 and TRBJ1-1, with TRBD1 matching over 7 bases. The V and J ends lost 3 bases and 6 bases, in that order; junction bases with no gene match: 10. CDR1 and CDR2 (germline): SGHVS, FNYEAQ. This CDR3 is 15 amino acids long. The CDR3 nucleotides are TGTGCCAGCAGCTTGGACAGGTTGGCGTTTCCTGAAGCTTTCTTT. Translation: CASSLDRLAFPEAFF.

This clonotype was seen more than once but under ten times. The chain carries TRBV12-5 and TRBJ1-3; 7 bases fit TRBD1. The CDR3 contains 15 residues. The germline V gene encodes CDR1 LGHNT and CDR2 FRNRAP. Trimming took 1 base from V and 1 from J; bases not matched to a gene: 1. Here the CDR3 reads CASGLAGGSGNTIYF. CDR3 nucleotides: TGTGCTAGTGGTTTGGCAGGGGGGTCTGGAAACACCATATATTTT.

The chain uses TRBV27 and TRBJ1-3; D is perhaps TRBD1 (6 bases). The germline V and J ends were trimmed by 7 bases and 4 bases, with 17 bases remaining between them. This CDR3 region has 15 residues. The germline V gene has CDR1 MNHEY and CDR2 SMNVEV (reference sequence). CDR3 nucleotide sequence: TGTGCCAGCATGGGGGCGGCAGAGTGGGGAAACACCATATATTTT. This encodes CASMGAAEWGNTIYF.

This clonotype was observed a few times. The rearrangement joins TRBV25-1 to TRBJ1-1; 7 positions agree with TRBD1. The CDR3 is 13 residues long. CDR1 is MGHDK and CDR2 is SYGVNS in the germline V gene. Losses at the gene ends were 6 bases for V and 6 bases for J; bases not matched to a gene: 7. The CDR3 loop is CASSTGAYSEAFF. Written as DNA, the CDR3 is TGTGCCAGCAGCACAGGGGCCTACTCTGAAGCTTTCTTT. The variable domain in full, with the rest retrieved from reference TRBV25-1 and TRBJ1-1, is EADIYQTPRYLVIGTGKKITLECSQTMGHDKMYWYQQDPGMELHLIHYSYGVNSTEKGDLSSESTVSRIRTEHFPLTLESARPSHTSQYLCASSTGAYSEAFFGQGTRLTVV.

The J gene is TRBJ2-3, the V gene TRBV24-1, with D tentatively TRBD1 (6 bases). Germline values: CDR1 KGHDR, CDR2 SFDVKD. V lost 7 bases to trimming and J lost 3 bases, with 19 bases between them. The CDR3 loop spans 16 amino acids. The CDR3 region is CATRIGVRGKTDTQYF. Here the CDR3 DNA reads TGTGCCACCAGGATCGGGGTTAGGGGGAAAACAGATACGCAGTATTTT.

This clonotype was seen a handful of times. CDR3: CASSRGTFEAFF. The CDR3 coding sequence is TGTGCCAGCAGCAGAGGGACTTTTGAAGCTTTCTTT. V usage is TRBV7-9 and J usage is TRBJ1-1; tentative D call: TRBD1 (5 bases). Germline loops: CDR1 SEHNR, CDR2 FQNEAQ (reference sequence). V lost 5 bases and J 7 bases, leaving 11 bases between the germline ends. This CDR3 has 12 amino acids.